The present TCR beta chain was sequenced within a study of T cells expressing NK-cell markers. Germline V gene sequence: CDR1 KGHDR, CDR2 SFDVKD. The CDR3 totals 16 residues. A note on this clonotype: Its cognate antigen is unknown.

General study findings and limits: The HCMV specificity of the expanded NKG2C+ T cell clones stayed unresolved.

5'RACE template switching with UMIs produced the TCR beta cDNA. No DNA is given; TCRdb re-called the 5' RACE reads and lists each CDR3 protein once. Its table lists under 500,000 distinct CDR3 sequences. Sequenced material: blood T cells: a sorted CD56 or NKG2C T cell subset, CD4+ or CD8+ T cells, or bulk PBMC T cells (not recorded which). The receptor was isolated from a woman aged 18 to 69 in good health. The chain carries TRBV24-1 and TRBJ2-4. The CDR3 loop is CATSLQENLAKNIQYF.